This T cell receptor (beta chain) was recorded in a study of blood T cell repertoires in COVID-19. Clinical history reported by participants formed the basis on which cohorts were assigned. Individuals in the exposed group had encountered a COVID-19 case within 2 weeks preceding study entry. As processed by the authors: Scientists estimated how many nucleated cells there were by amplifying reference gene primers. Sequenced by immunoSEQ multiplex PCR; TCRdb stores in-frame clones only, minus some. V and J calls and clone size are those listed in that table; D and trimming were worked out from the DNA. Altogether 200,000 to 250,000 clones are present, approximately 88% being singletons, with the ten largest covering 3.7%. The CDR3 is 16 residues long. CDR1 is SGHVS, CDR2 FNYEAQ, per germline. Unmatched junction bases numbered 2, after V lost 1 base and J lost 3 bases.

The sequence derives from a woman in her twenties or thirties who had been exposed to COVID-19. The rearrangement joins TRBV7-6 to TRBJ2-7; 14 nucleotides agree with TRBD2. The sequencing input was PBMCs or T cells enriched from blood (not recorded which). CDR3 in DNA: TGTGCCAGCAGCTTAGGTGGGACTAGCGGGAGCTACGAGCAGTACTTC. Protein: CASSLGGTSGSYEQYF.